A selection of T cell receptor beta chains follows, all from one sample in a study of identical twins. Using its own MiXCR run on the 5' RACE reads, TCRdb lists one record per CDR3 protein. The table records 100,000 or so distinct CDR3 sequences, 5.9% of them present only once. Input material: memory T cells sorted from blood. Receptor source: a woman aged 50 to 60 in good health. Both conserved end residues are part of each CDR3.

v_gene	j_gene	CDR3aa
TRBV5-1	TRBJ1-1	CASSFLGDREAFF
TRBV20-1	TRBJ2-5	CSARPASGRVETQYF
TRBV5-1	TRBJ2-1	CASSSPGDYNEQFF
TRBV13	TRBJ2-3	CASSHSVTDTQYF
TRBV3-1	TRBJ2-7	CATGTEPYEQYF
TRBV4-2	TRBJ2-1	CASSQEGPGGAINEQFF
TRBV9	TRBJ1-1	CASSVGTGGLNTEAFF
TRBV20-1	TRBJ2-5	CSARLAGETQYF
TRBV5-1	TRBJ2-1	CASSLVLAGTNEQFF
TRBV4-2	TRBJ2-3	CASSQDLEASTDTQYF
TRBV20-1	TRBJ2-1	CSAKGLAVYNEQFF
TRBV11-2	TRBJ2-5	CASSPRGSGAIQETQYF
TRBV6-1	TRBJ1-2	CASSTSTNYGYTF
TRBV30	TRBJ1-2	CAWSVSGTYGYTF
TRBV5-1	TRBJ2-3	CASSPRPGQGTDTQYF
TRBV29-1	TRBJ1-1	CSGNVGQGRTEAFF
TRBV12-3/TRBV12-4	TRBJ2-3	CASSPPLLDRGCLNSTDTQYF
TRBV7-9	TRBJ2-4	CASSPGGTGLPGAKNIQYF
TRBV29-1	TRBJ2-1	CSAPTSSYNEQFF
TRBV12-3/TRBV12-4	TRBJ1-1	CASTGDGLNTEAFF
TRBV27	TRBJ2-7	CASGLRSYEQYF
TRBV29-1	TRBJ2-7	CSGRDPLSYEQYF
TRBV2	TRBJ2-2	CASSGSGPRDTGELFF
TRBV5-4	TRBJ2-5	CASSPGDSGRSETQYF
TRBV3-1	TRBJ2-4	CASSQDPGGAPKNIQHF
TRBV20-1	TRBJ2-7	CSARDRDRTYEQYF
TRBV5-1	TRBJ2-3	CASSLFGDTQYF
TRBV27	TRBJ2-1	CAIRTGTGSSYNEQFF
TRBV24-1	TRBJ1-4	CATSPGRGGQLFF
TRBV7-7	TRBJ2-7	CASSLANHEQYF
TRBV12-3/TRBV12-4	TRBJ1-2	CASARANYGYTF
TRBV6-5	TRBJ2-5	CASSYSPPLQSRLADEETQYF
TRBV14	TRBJ2-4	CASSHSGILIQYF
TRBV12-5	TRBJ1-4	CASGLDTANEKLFF
TRBV5-1	TRBJ2-7	CASSLVDRTYEQYF
TRBV9	TRBJ1-1	CASSPRVTEAFF
TRBV5-6	TRBJ2-5	CASSQGLAGGHF
TRBV20-1	TRBJ2-2	CSARAPLSGNTGELFF
TRBV14	TRBJ2-7	CASSQEYRGHGMRDEQYF
TRBV7-2	TRBJ2-1	CASSVLAATNEQFF
TRBV30	TRBJ2-1	CAWSASLFSRAQNPNEQFF
TRBV4-2	TRBJ1-5	CASSQEGQGGQPQHF
TRBV30	TRBJ2-7	CAWSEGRGLGQYF
TRBV11-3	TRBJ2-2	CASSWGQLDTGELFF
TRBV5-1	TRBJ1-1	CASRKTVLNTEAFF